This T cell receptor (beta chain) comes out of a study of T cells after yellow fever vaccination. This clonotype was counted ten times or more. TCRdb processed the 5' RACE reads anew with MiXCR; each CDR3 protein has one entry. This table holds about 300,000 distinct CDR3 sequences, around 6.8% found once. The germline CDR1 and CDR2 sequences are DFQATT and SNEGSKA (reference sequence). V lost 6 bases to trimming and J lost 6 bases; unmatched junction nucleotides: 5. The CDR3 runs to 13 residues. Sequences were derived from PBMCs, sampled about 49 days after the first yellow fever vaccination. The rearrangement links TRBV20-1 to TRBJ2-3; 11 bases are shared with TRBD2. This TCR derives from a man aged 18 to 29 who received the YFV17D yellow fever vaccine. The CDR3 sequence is CSAPGTSGDTQYF. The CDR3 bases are TGCAGTGCCCCCGGGACTAGCGGTGATACGCAGTATTTT.